A selection of T cell receptor beta chains follows, all from one sample in a study of T cell repertoires in cytomegalovirus infection. Antigens for these TCRs are unknown. In TCRdb, the reads were re-called with MiXCR into one record per CDR3 protein. The sample has fewer than 1,000,000 distinct CDR3 sequences, roughly 30% seen once. The source material was cultured CD8+ T cells from PBMCs, sampled from culture after CMV antigen stimulation. The receptors stem from a human donor in good health (CMV status not recorded). Some clones in this sample may be carry-over from other donors' samples. CDR3s include the opening cysteine and the closing phenylalanine or tryptophan. Size values are once, few and many counts, or a class for expanded clones, and some rows have none.

TRBJ2-3 NA TRBV5-1 CASATSFAQSTDTQYF
TRBJ1-4 NA TRBV4-1 CASSHGTVGIPTNEKLFF
TRBJ2-5 few TRBV4-1 CASSQDLPGSETQYF
TRBJ2-5 many TRBV7-8 CASSEGQGGETQYF
TRBJ1-1 many TRBV7-9 CASSLPVDRGNTEAFF
TRBJ2-5 few TRBV10-3 CAISDAGQRETQYF
TRBJ1-2 many TRBV19 CASRNYGYTF
TRBJ2-1 NA TRBV19 CASSISWRNEQFF
TRBJ1-1 NA TRBV3-1 CASSQDLYGTEAFF
TRBJ2-5 many TRBV27 CASSRGLARGGETQYF
TRBJ1-1 NA TRBV19 CASEDTANTEAFF
TRBJ1-6 once TRBV7-9 CASSSVTPPSPLHF
TRBJ2-7 NA TRBV20-1 CSASGTSGDLTYEQYF
TRBJ2-7 NA TRBV4-1 CASSQGWGSSEQYF
TRBJ2-5 NA TRBV6-6 CANSHLPDCTKIGTQYF
TRBJ2-5 NA TRBV29-1 CSGQGPQETQYF